The clone carrying this T cell receptor (beta chain) appeared many times. Its antigen is still unknown. The sample contains more than one DNA sequence encoding this CDR3. From germline, CDR1 is MDHEN and CDR2 SYDVKM. V was pared by 10 bases and J by 3 bases, with 14 bases between. The CDR3 contains 13 residues. Clones were sequenced by immunoSEQ multiplex PCR, and TCRdb holds only the in-frame ones, with some missing. The sample includes more than 400,000 clones, roughly 80% of them seen just once. This entry comes from a study of shared clonotypes between healthy human individuals. General study results and limits: Depth of sequencing was expected to influence donor clonotype sharing. What limited the represented genetic and exposure-history diversity was the small number of donors.

V is TRBV28 and J is TRBJ2-3; D unresolved. The specimen was PBMCs. This sequence was found in a woman aged 40-49 years in good health. Some clones in this sample may be carry-over from other donors' samples. DNA of the CDR3: TGTGCCACCCGAGGCATGGAAACAGATACGCAGTATTTT. Translating it yields CATRGMETDTQYF. The variable domain in full, with the rest retrieved from reference TRBV28 and TRBJ2-3, is DVKVTQSSRYLVKRTGEKVFLECVQDMDHENMFWYRQDPGLGLRLIYFSYDVKMKEKGDIPEGYSVSREKKERFSLILESASTNQTSMYLCATRGMETDTQYFGPGTRLTVL.